This TCR beta chain was observed in a study of blood T cells in healthy people across ages. Each donor had ten milliliters of peripheral blood drawn. This clonotype has a handful of counts. With a J-beta primer mix and a sample-barcoded 5' primer, a second PCR ran about 6 to 11 cycles. TCRdb analysed the 5' RACE reads with MiXCR anew, one entry per CDR3 protein. There are around 1,500,000 distinct CDR3 sequences in the sample; roughly 27% occur only once, and about 7.7% lies in the top ten. The specimen was blood. The sequence derives from a woman aged 25 to 39 in good health.

CDR3 sequence reads: CSATANRASNQPQHF. DNA for the CDR3: TGCAGTGCTACGGCGAACAGGGCAAGCAATCAGCCCCAGCATTTT. J is TRBJ1-5 and V is TRBV20-1; a possible D gene is TRBD1 (6 bases). Trimming cost V 4 bases and J 1 base, with 14 bases left between them. Germline CDR1 and CDR2: DFQATT and SNEGSKA (reference sequence). CDR3 length: 15 residues.